A single sample is the source of the 18 T cell receptor beta chains below, sequenced in a study of T cell responses to AZD1222 COVID-19 vaccine. Sequencing was performed with immunoSEQ multiplex PCR; in TCRdb, only in-frame clones are kept and a portion is missing. The repertoire has roughly 110,000 clones, 89% of them found once; the top ten carry approximately 7%. The sample consisted of peripheral blood, taken on day 0 of AZD1222 vaccination. The source is an adult in good health.

The chain employs TRBV6-6 and TRBJ1-1; D call uncertain. Trimming shortened V by 10 bases and J by 5 bases, and 17 bases separated the two germline ends. Germline V CDR1 and CDR2: MNHNY, SVGAGI (reference sequence). The CDR3 has 13 residues. The CDR3 is CATLRQERTEAFF. CDR3 nucleotides: TGTGCCACCCTACGACAAGAAAGGACTGAAGCTTTCTTT.

The chain employs TRBV7-8 and TRBJ1-6; D uncertain. V was trimmed by 5 bases and J by 11 bases, leaving 13 bases between them. This CDR3 has 13 amino acids. The germline CDR1 and CDR2 sequences are SGHVS and FQNEAQ. This CDR3 is CASSGQAGTPLHF. CDR3 nucleotide sequence: TGTGCCAGCAGCGGGCAGGCGGGAACACCCCTCCACTTT.

The CDR3 sequence is CASSFKGSYNSPLHF. The DNA of the CDR3 is TGTGCCAGCAGCTTCAAGGGCTCCTATAATTCACCCCTCCACTTT. The chain employs TRBV7-2 and TRBJ1-6; D is uncertain. The germline CDR1 and CDR2 sequences are SGHTA and FQGNSA. CDR3 length: 15 residues. The germline V and J ends were trimmed by 3 bases and 0 bases, with 6 bases remaining between them. The variable domain in full, completed from reference TRBV7-2 and TRBJ1-6, reads GAGVSQSPSNKVTEKGKDVELRCDPISGHTALYWYRQSLGQGLEFLIYFQGNSAPDKSGLPSDRFSAERTGGSVSTLTIQRTQQEDSAVYLCASSFKGSYNSPLHFGNGTRLTVT.

The chain employs TRBV4-3 and TRBJ1-2; a possible D gene is TRBD1 (6 bases). Per the germline V gene, CDR1 is LGHNA and CDR2 is YSLEER. CDR3 length: 16 amino acids. Trimming pared 2 bases from V and 8 bases from J, leaving 21 bases between. The CDR3 nucleotides are TGCGCCAGCAGCCAATCCACCATAGGGGGGGAAAAGGGCTACACCTTC. Translating it yields CASSQSTIGGEKGYTF.

The chain links TRBV5-4 to TRBJ1-6; D not resolved. The CDR3 is 15 residues long. Germline CDR1 and CDR2: SGHNT and YYREEE (reference sequence). The ends were cut back, 7 bases at V and 0 bases at J, with 11 bases in the middle. CDR3 in DNA: TGTGCCAGCGCCCTCGGTAGCTCCTATAATTCACCCCTCCACTTT. This encodes CASALGSSYNSPLHF.

This clone was seen a handful of times. The chain joins TRBV5-1 to TRBJ2-2, with TRBD2 identical over 10 bases. The CDR3 spans 16 residues. The J segment lost 6 bases and the V segment lost 0 bases, leaving 5 bases of the junction unmatched. Germline CDR1 reads SGHRS; CDR2 reads YFSETQ. The CDR3 protein is CASSLASGRRAGELFF. The DNA of the CDR3 is TGCGCCAGCAGCTTGGCTAGCGGGAGAAGGGCCGGGGAGCTGTTTTTT.

This chain joins TRBV18 and TRBJ2-1; TRBD1 matches 8 bases. This CDR3 has 17 amino acids. V shed 4 bases and J 3 bases; nucleotides not matched to a gene: 11. Germline V lookup: CDR1 KGHSH, CDR2 LQKENI. The CDR3: CASSRQGPEAIYNEQFF. The CDR3 DNA is TGTGCCAGCTCACGACAGGGGCCCGAAGCGATCTACAATGAGCAGTTCTTC.

This chain links TRBV7-3 with TRBJ2-1; D is possibly TRBD2 (6 bases). The V gene's germline CDR1 is SGHTA and CDR2 FQGTGA. The CDR3 runs 15 residues. Between the trimmed V and J ends, which lost 5 bases and 6 bases, there was a span of 17 bases. The CDR3 DNA follows: TGTGCCAGCAGCCCGCTAGCGATGGGATCCAATGAGCAGTTCTTC. It translates to CASSPLAMGSNEQFF.

This clone was detected only once. The rearrangement joins TRBV2 to TRBJ1-2; unclear D gene. CDR3 length: 14 residues. Trimming pared 4 bases from V and 6 bases from J, leaving 15 bases between. Germline lookup yields CDR1 SNHLY and CDR2 FYNNEI. In DNA, the CDR3 is TGTGCCAGCAGTGTGTTAGGGCACGTGGATGGCTACACCTTC. This sequence encodes CASSVLGHVDGYTF.

The V gene is TRBV9, the J gene TRBJ2-1; TRBD2 is a possible D gene (6 bases). The germline gives CDR1 SGDLS, CDR2 YYNGEE. CDR3 length equals 15 residues. Deletions cut 0 bases from V and 6 bases from J, with 13 bases between. Written as DNA, the CDR3 is TGTGCCAGCAGCGTAGGACTAGATAAGACCAATGAGCAGTTCTTC. It yields the protein CASSVGLDKTNEQFF.

This chain joins TRBV6-5 and TRBJ2-2; possibly TRBD1 for D (6 bases). Per germline, CDR1 MNHEY and CDR2 SVGAGI. The V gene lost 1 base and the J gene lost 3 bases, with 12 bases spanning the gap. The CDR3 runs 16 residues. The CDR3 sequence: CASSYWTGTYTGELFF. The CDR3 DNA sequence: TGTGCCAGCAGTTACTGGACCGGGACATACACCGGGGAGCTGTTTTTT.

CDR3 amino acids: CASSFSDWNTGELFF. The CDR3 DNA is TGCGCCAGCAGCTTCTCGGACTGGAACACCGGGGAGCTGTTTTTT. The chain links TRBV5-1 to TRBJ2-2; possibly TRBD2 for D (5 bases). The germline V gene has CDR1 SGHRS and CDR2 YFSETQ. The CDR3 is 15 amino acids. The ends were cut back, 2 bases at V and 1 base at J, with 9 bases in the middle.

V is TRBV27 and J is TRBJ2-3; no clear D. V lost 6 bases and J 0 bases, leaving 7 bases between the germline ends. The V gene's germline CDR1 is MNHEY and CDR2 SMNVEV (reference sequence). This CDR3 contains 13 residues. The CDR3 DNA reads as TGTGCCAGCAGGCGTACTAGCACAGATACGCAGTATTTT. Protein product: CASRRTSTDTQYF.

Comment on this clone: Distinct nucleotide sequences in the sample also encode this CDR3. This sequence joins TRBV29-1 and TRBJ1-1; no firm D call. The CDR3 covers 11 residues. V lost 4 bases, J lost 2 bases, and 5 bases lay in between. Germline V gives CDR1 SQVTM, CDR2 ANQGSEA. In DNA form, the CDR3 reads TGCAGCGTTGCCTCAAACACTGAAGCTTTCTTT. It encodes CSVASNTEAFF.

This chain joins TRBV24-1 and TRBJ1-1; 11 bases map to TRBD1. CDR1 and CDR2 from the germline V gene are KGHDR and SFDVKD. Unmatched junction bases numbered 12, after V lost 6 bases and J lost 7 bases. CDR3 size: 16 residues. CDR3 DNA: TGTGCCACCAGTCGGACAGGGGGCGTTGGTGACGGTGAAGCTTTCTTT. This encodes CATSRTGGVGDGEAFF.

V usage is TRBV15 and J usage is TRBJ1-5; 8 nucleotides align to TRBD1. V lost 5 bases and J lost 4; bases outside the gene matches: 10. CDR1 is LNHNV and CDR2 is YYDKDF in the germline V gene (reference sequence). The CDR3 sequence is 16 residues long. The CDR3 sequence is CATSSKPDRENQPQHF. The CDR3 bases are TGTGCCACCAGCTCGAAGCCGGACAGGGAAAATCAGCCCCAGCATTTT.

The chain employs TRBV27 and TRBJ2-1; TRBD1 matches 8 bases. Germline trimming cut 3 bases from V and 7 bases from J; bases unmatched to any gene: 5. This CDR3 has 14 residues. Germline V gives CDR1 MNHEY, CDR2 SMNVEV (reference sequence). Here the CDR3 reads CASSLIRTGNEQFF. CDR3 coding DNA: TGTGCCAGCAGTTTGATCCGGACAGGGAATGAGCAGTTCTTC.

The rearrangement joins TRBV3-1 (or the pseudogene TRBV3-2) to TRBJ2-2, with 9 bases lining up with TRBD2. The CDR3 contains 15 residues. Germline V gives CDR1 LGHDT, CDR2 YNNKEL (reference sequence). Trimming removed 1 base from V and 6 bases from J; junction bases left unmatched: 3. The CDR3 sequence: CASSQASGKSGELFF. The CDR3 coding sequence is TGTGCCAGCAGCCAAGCTAGCGGGAAGTCCGGGGAGCTGTTTTTT.